This T cell receptor (beta chain) was sequenced for a study of CD8 T cells in Susac syndrome. Per germline, CDR1 DFQATT and CDR2 SNEGSKA (reference sequence). Between the trimmed V and J ends, which lost 2 bases and 5 bases, there was a span of 16 bases. This CDR3 is built from 15 residues. Sequencing of TCR beta was carried out in blood CD8+ and CD4+ T cells. TEMRA cells were FACS-enriched, unlike CD8+ and CD4+ T cells, which were negatively isolated. Random hexamers were used to reverse transcribe an amount of about 0.45 to 1 ug RNA. Multiplex immunoSEQ PCR targeted 54 Vbeta and 13 Jbeta TCR beta segments. TCRdb passed the immunoSEQ multiplex PCR reads through MiXCR, listing each CDR3 protein once. The sample shows about 200,000 distinct CDR3 sequences, 90% to 95% of them seen only once.

This clonotype originated in a human donor in good health. Sequenced material: CD4+ T cells from PBMCs. The genes are TRBV20-1 and TRBJ2-1; the D gene is possibly TRBD2 (6 bases). The chain's CDR3 is CSARSTGETNNEQFF. The CDR3 DNA sequence: TGCAGTGCTAGATCTACGGGAGAAACGAACAATGAGCAGTTCTTC.